This T cell receptor (beta chain) derives from a study of blood T cell repertoires in COVID-19. Study overall: T cells, B-cell-depleted T cells, or PBMCs provided the cDNA or gDNA that served as material.

The CDR3 consists of 14 residues. V lost 5 bases and J 2 bases, leaving 9 bases between the germline ends. CDR1 and CDR2 from the germline V gene are KGHDR and SFDVKD. Repertoires were generated with immunoSEQ multiplex PCR, while TCRdb's copy carries only in-frame clones and drops some. Among roughly 160,000 clones listed, 86% were seen once. This rearrangement joins TRBV24-1 to TRBJ1-5, with D perhaps matching TRBD1 (5 bases). The sample consisted of peripheral blood. The sequence came from a man in his forties or fifties with active or convalescent COVID-19. This CDR3 reads CATSGEGGNQPQHF. DNA for the CDR3: TGTGCCACCAGTGGCGAAGGGGGCAATCAGCCCCAGCATTTT.